This passage covers 28 T cell receptor beta chains from one sample sequenced in a study of regulatory T cells in long-lasting Graves disease. The authors built TCR beta libraries using iRepertoire HTBI primers and Arm-PCR of CDR3 regions. Each CDR3 protein is one row after TCRdb ran MiXCR on the multiplex PCR reads. The sample holds 450,000 to 700,000 distinct CDR3 sequences; about 14% are singletons and the top ten take 8% to 10%. Time point given: newly diagnosed GD, antithyroid drugs for less than 3 months. The TCR library used RNA extracted from PBMCs. The same data also went into a second study, on T cells in Graves' hyperthyroidism and ophthalmopathy.

Sequences were derived from peripheral blood mononuclear cells (PBMCs), sampled at new diagnosis, from a patient treated with antithyroid drugs. The receptors stem from a man aged 25-40 years with Graves disease.

The chain carries TRBV18 and TRBJ2-2; 10 bases align to TRBD2. Trimming removed 1 base from V and 4 bases from J; junction bases left unmatched: 3. Germline V gives CDR1 KGHSH, CDR2 LQKENI. CDR3 length equals 16 residues. CDR3 in DNA: TGTGCCAGCTCACCACAAAGCGGGAGGGGCACCGGGGAGCTGTTTTTT. It is translated as CASSPQSGRGTGELFF.

This clonotype has more than one count but fewer than ten. V gene TRBV7-6 combines with J gene TRBJ1-4; D uncertain. CDR1 is SGHVS, CDR2 FNYEAQ, per germline. V lost 5 bases and J lost 6, with 13 bases in between. CDR3 length equals 14 residues. CDR3 bases: TGTGCCAGCAGCGAAGCAATCGGGGATGAAAAACTGTTTTTT. This translates into CASSEAIGDEKLFF.

This clonotype was seen ten or more times. The chain links TRBV27 to TRBJ2-6, with TRBD1 identical over 7 bases. Germline CDR1 is MNHEY and CDR2 is SMNVEV (reference sequence). The CDR3 spans 14 residues. With V trimmed by 5 bases and J by 4 bases, 2 bases remained unmatched. This CDR3 reads CASSGTAGANVLTF. Here the CDR3 DNA reads TGTGCCAGCAGTGGGACAGCCGGGGCCAACGTCCTGACTTTC. Drawing the rest from reference TRBV27 and TRBJ2-6, the complete variable domain is EAQVTQNPRYLITVTGKKLTVTCSQNMNHEYMSWYRQDPGLGLRQIYYSMNVEVTDKGDVPEGYKVSRKEKRNFPLILESPSPNQTSLYFCASSGTAGANVLTFGAGSRLTVL.

This chain links TRBV27 with TRBJ2-7, with D perhaps matching TRBD1 or TRBD2 (5 bases each). V was trimmed by 6 bases and J by 2 bases, leaving 17 bases between them. The CDR3 totals 15 residues. Germline CDR1 MNHEY, CDR2 SMNVEV (reference sequence). The CDR3 coding sequence is TGTGCCAGCAGGCGAGTACTGGGACCTACCTACGAGCAGTACTTC. Its protein is CASRRVLGPTYEQYF.

This clonotype appeared a few times. This chain connects TRBV5-6 to TRBJ2-5; no reliable D call. The V end lost 4 bases, the J end lost 1 base, and 14 bases lay between the germline ends. The CDR3 runs 15 residues. Germline lookup yields CDR1 SGHDT and CDR2 YYEEEE. Here the CDR3 reads CASSVEGLGQETQYF. In nucleotides, the CDR3 is TGTGCCAGCAGCGTGGAAGGGTTAGGCCAAGAGACCCAGTACTTC.

This clonotype was detected only a few times. V and J are TRBV5-1 and TRBJ2-2, with a possible D match to TRBD2 (5 bases). Per germline, CDR1 SGHRS and CDR2 YFSETQ. The CDR3 is 15 amino acids. Between the trimmed V and J ends, which lost 4 bases and 7 bases, there was a span of 17 bases. DNA of the CDR3: TGCGCCAGCAGCCCTAAAGCACGACGGGACGGGGAGCTGTTTTTT. Protein: CASSPKARRDGELFF.

Details on this clonotype: A read error is possible here, since a much larger clone lies one base away. The chain employs TRBV29-1 and TRBJ2-2; a weak D match, TRBD2 (5 bases). This CDR3 has 11 residues. The germline V gene has CDR1 SQVTM and CDR2 ANQGSEA. CDR3 in DNA: TGCAGCGTTCGGACTTCCGGGGAGCCGTTTTTT. It encodes CSVRTSGEPFF.

This clonotype was seen at least ten times. This rearrangement joins TRBV6-1 to TRBJ2-2; 8 bases fit TRBD1. The germline V gene encodes CDR1 MNHNS and CDR2 SASEGT. The V segment lost 6 bases and the J segment 4 bases; nucleotides outside the gene matches: 4. This CDR3 is 14 amino acids long. CDR3 coding DNA: TGTGCCAGCAGAAGGGACAGGACCACCGGGGAGCTGTTTTTT. Translating it yields CASRRDRTTGELFF.

This clonotype occurred many times. The rearrangement links TRBV2 to TRBJ2-1; D possibly uses TRBD1 or TRBD2 (5 bases each). V lost 8 bases, J lost 15 bases, and 17 bases lay in between. Per germline, CDR1 SNHLY and CDR2 FYNNEI. The CDR3 length is 11 residues. The DNA for the CDR3 is TGTGCCAGCTTACTCGGGACCGAAAGGTTCTTC. Protein: CASLLGTERFF.

Ten or more counts support this clonotype. V and J are TRBV7-6 and TRBJ2-1, with 11 bases identical to TRBD1. The CDR3 runs 15 residues. Germline-derived CDR1 and CDR2 are SGHVS and FNYEAQ. The trim removed 5 bases at V and 7 bases at J, leaving 7 bases unmatched. The DNA of the CDR3 is TGTGCCAGCAGCAATAGCGGGACAGGGGGGAATGAGCAGTTCTTC. Its protein is CASSNSGTGGNEQFF. Based on the CDR3 plus reference TRBV7-6 and TRBJ2-1, the full variable domain is GAGVSQSPRYKVTKRGQDVALRCDPISGHVSLYWYRQALGQGPEFLTYFNYEAQQDKSGLPNDRFSAERPEGSISTLTIQRTEQRDSAMYRCASSNSGTGGNEQFFGPGTRLTVL.

This clonotype was seen at least ten times. The V gene is TRBV6-2 or TRBV6-3, the J gene TRBJ2-1; 7 bases map to TRBD2. V was pared by 1 base and J by 9 bases, with 9 bases of the junction left unmatched. Per the germline V gene, CDR1 is MNHEY and CDR2 is SVGEGT. CDR3 length equals 15 residues. CDR3: CASSYYAGAEGEQFF. CDR3 nucleotide sequence: TGTGCCAGCAGTTACTACGCGGGAGCGGAGGGTGAGCAGTTCTTC.

This clonotype was found a few times. The rearrangement links TRBV7-2 to TRBJ2-7, with 8 bases matching TRBD2. This CDR3 has 17 amino acids. From germline, CDR1 is SGHTA and CDR2 FQGNSA. V was pared by 1 base and J by 2 bases, with 10 bases of the junction left unmatched. CDR3 in amino acids: CASSLEGSGEPTYEQYF. CDR3 in DNA: TGTGCCAGCAGCTTAGAGGGTAGCGGGGAACCCACCTACGAGCAGTACTTC.

The table lists this clonotype with a few counts. The chain uses TRBV12-3 or TRBV12-4 and TRBJ2-5, with D hard to call. The CDR3 loop spans 13 amino acids. Between the trimmed V and J ends, which lost 3 bases and 0 bases, there was a span of 5 bases. CDR3 residues: CASSFVNQETQYF. The CDR3 DNA is TGTGCCAGCAGTTTCGTCAACCAAGAGACCCAGTACTTC.

This clonotype came up a few times. The rearrangement joins TRBV13 to TRBJ2-3; possible D gene TRBD2, 5 bases. Germline values: CDR1 PRHDT, CDR2 FYEKMQ (reference sequence). This CDR3 has 14 amino acids. Trimming removed 5 bases at V and 1 base at J, with 10 bases between. CDR3 nucleotide sequence: TGTGCCAGCAGCATTGAGGGAGGCACAGATACGCAGTATTTT. Its translation: CASSIEGGTDTQYF.

This clonotype appeared many times. The chain employs TRBV5-1 and TRBJ2-1; D is uncertain. Between the trimmed V and J ends, which lost 4 bases and 3 bases, there was a span of 5 bases. The CDR3 runs to 12 residues. Germline V gives CDR1 SGHRS, CDR2 YFSETQ. CDR3: CASSADYNEQFF. In DNA, the CDR3 is TGCGCCAGCAGCGCCGACTACAATGAGCAGTTCTTC.

The V gene is TRBV27, the J gene TRBJ2-7; 14 bases line up with TRBD2. Germline CDR1 and CDR2: MNHEY and SMNVEV (reference sequence). This CDR3 comprises 17 residues. After removal of 4 bases from V and 3 bases from J, the junction contained 8 bases not matched to a gene. The DNA of the CDR3 is TGTGCCAGCAGTTCCCCCAGGACTAGCGGGAGGATCTACGAGCAGTACTTC. Translated, it gives CASSSPRTSGRIYEQYF.

Ten or more counts support this clonotype. The V call is TRBV19, the J call TRBJ2-2; D may be TRBD2 (7 bases). Trimming cost V 8 bases and J 6 bases, with 22 bases left between them. Germline CDR1 LNHDA, CDR2 SQIVND (reference sequence). The CDR3 runs to 16 residues. The CDR3 is CASLQGGAGVSGELFF. The CDR3 DNA is TGTGCCAGTCTTCAGGGAGGGGCAGGGGTATCCGGGGAGCTGTTTTTT. Variable domain in full (rest from reference TRBV19 and TRBJ2-2): DGGITQSPKYLFRKEGQNVTLSCEQNLNHDAMYWYRQDPGQGLRLIYYSQIVNDFQKGDIAEGYSVSREKKESFPLTVTSAQKNPTAFYLCASLQGGAGVSGELFFGEGSRLTVL.

This clonotype was seen repeatedly, ten times or more. The V and J genes are TRBV20-1 and TRBJ1-1; maybe TRBD1 (6 bases). The length of the CDR3 is 11 residues. V lost 6 bases to trimming and J lost 9 bases, with 14 bases between them. Looked up from germline, CDR1 is DFQATT and CDR2 is SNEGSKA (reference sequence). DNA of the CDR3: TGCAGTGCCGAAAAGGACAGTAAAGCTTTCTTT. Amino acid sequence: CSAEKDSKAFF.

This clonotype was seen at least ten times. The rearrangement uses TRBV12-3 or TRBV12-4 and TRBJ2-2, with D possibly matching TRBD1 (7 bases). This CDR3 spans 13 amino acids. Trimming took off 5 bases at V and 5 bases at J, with 9 bases between the two ends. CDR3 sequence: CASSPGGTGELFF. CDR3 coding DNA: TGTGCCAGCAGTCCAGGGGGGACCGGGGAGCTGTTTTTT.

This clonotype was detected many times. This chain joins TRBV27 and TRBJ1-1, with D possibly matching TRBD1 (6 bases). The CDR3 extends over 14 amino acids. V lost 4 bases, J lost 4 bases, and 13 bases lay in between. The germline CDR1 and CDR2 sequences are MNHEY and SMNVEV (reference sequence). CDR3 protein: CASSSWTVGTEAFF. The DNA for the CDR3 is TGTGCCAGCAGTTCCTGGACAGTGGGCACTGAAGCTTTCTTT.

There are many counts of this clonotype. This likely traces to a read error, being one base from a far larger clone. The chain has TRBV12-3 or TRBV12-4 and TRBJ2-5; TRBD1 matches 9 bases. The CDR3 runs to 14 residues. With 4 bases clipped from V and 5 bases from J, the junction kept 5 bases outside the gene matches. CDR3 protein: CASSSTGGWETQYF. CDR3 nucleotides: TGTGCCAGCAGTTCCACAGGGGGCTGGGAGACCCAGTACTTC.

This clonotype occurred many times. This chain links TRBV11-1 with TRBJ2-7; 7 nucleotides align to TRBD1. With V trimmed by 5 bases and J by 3 bases, 4 bases remained unmatched. CDR1 is SGHAT, CDR2 FQDESV, per germline (reference sequence). The CDR3 is 13 residues long. This CDR3 reads CASSQGQIYEQYF. DNA of the CDR3: TGTGCCAGCAGCCAGGGACAGATCTACGAGCAGTACTTC.

Ten or more counts support this clonotype. The V gene is TRBV19, the J gene TRBJ1-1; unclear D gene. Germline assignment: CDR1 LNHDA and CDR2 SQIVND (reference sequence). CDR3 length equals 11 residues. V was cut by 6 bases and J by 8 bases, with 10 bases left in between. The DNA of the CDR3 is TGTGCCAGTAGATACCGGCCGGAAGCTTTCTTT. Translated: CASRYRPEAFF. Supplemented by reference TRBV19 and TRBJ1-1, the full variable domain reads DGGITQSPKYLFRKEGQNVTLSCEQNLNHDAMYWYRQDPGQGLRLIYYSQIVNDFQKGDIAEGYSVSREKKESFPLTVTSAQKNPTAFYLCASRYRPEAFFGQGTRLTVV.

Ten or more counts support this clonotype. The DNA for the CDR3 is TGTGCCAGTAGTCGGGGCAACCAAGAGACCCAGTACTTC. Amino acids: CASSRGNQETQYF. This chain connects TRBV19 to TRBJ2-5, with D perhaps assigned TRBD1 or TRBD2 (5 bases each). V was cut by 5 bases and J by 0 bases, with 7 bases left in between. CDR1 and CDR2 (germline): LNHDA, SQIVND (reference sequence). This CDR3 comprises 13 residues.

In this sample, this clonotype turned up many times. V usage is TRBV5-5 and J usage is TRBJ1-5; D not certain. Germline loops: CDR1 SGHKS, CDR2 YYEKEE (reference sequence). The V end lost 1 base, the J end lost 7 bases, and 12 bases lay between the germline ends. This CDR3 spans 14 amino acids. As DNA, the CDR3 is TGTGCCAGCAGCTTGATTAGCTCGGTGCAGCCCCAGCATTTT. Its protein is CASSLISSVQPQHF.

This clonotype was seen more than once but under ten times. The V gene is TRBV4-1, the J gene TRBJ2-7; D may be TRBD1 (7 bases). V was shortened by 5 bases and J by 3 bases, with 17 bases between the two germline ends. The germline V gene encodes CDR1 MGHRA and CDR2 YSYEKL. The CDR3 runs to 15 residues. CDR3 in amino acids: CASSSGGMRDYEQYF. In DNA form, the CDR3 reads TGCGCCAGCAGCTCAGGGGGGATGAGGGACTACGAGCAGTACTTC.

This chain uses TRBV4-2 with TRBJ2-7; 7 nucleotides match TRBD1. This CDR3 comprises 18 residues. Per germline, CDR1 LGHNA and CDR2 YNFKEQ. The J segment lost 2 bases and the V segment lost 1 base, leaving 14 bases of the junction unmatched. CDR3 sequence: CASSQGTPGGMGAYEQYF. For the CDR3, the DNA is TGTGCCAGCAGCCAAGGAACCCCAGGGGGAATGGGAGCCTACGAGCAGTACTTC.

The chain is built from TRBV19 and TRBJ2-7, with D maybe TRBD1 (6 bases). This CDR3 comprises 13 residues. Per germline, CDR1 LNHDA and CDR2 SQIVND (reference sequence). The germline V and J ends were trimmed by 3 bases and 4 bases, with 10 bases remaining between them. CDR3 in DNA: TGTGCCAGTAGTATGCGCAGGGGTTACGAGCAGTACTTC. This codes for CASSMRRGYEQYF.